This entry concerns a single TCR beta chain. The data are from a study of blood T cell repertoires in COVID-19. In the original analysis: Amplification from reference gene primers served as the basis for estimated nucleated cell counts. Sequencing was performed with immunoSEQ multiplex PCR; in TCRdb, only in-frame clones are kept and a portion is missing. V and J calls and clone size follow that table, whereas D and trimming were derived from the DNA. The sample yields some 170,000 clones, over 80% seen once. This sequence was found in a woman aged 80 or over with active or convalescent COVID-19. The sequenced material came from peripheral blood.

The CDR3 reads CASSQGWPNTGELFF. The CDR3 bases are TGCGCCAGCAGCCAAGGATGGCCGAACACCGGGGAGCTGTTTTTT. The chain uses TRBV4-3 and TRBJ2-2; no clear D gene. This CDR3 contains 15 residues. Trimming pared 1 base from V and 0 bases from J, leaving 6 bases between. CDR1 is LGHNA and CDR2 is YSLEER in the germline V gene.